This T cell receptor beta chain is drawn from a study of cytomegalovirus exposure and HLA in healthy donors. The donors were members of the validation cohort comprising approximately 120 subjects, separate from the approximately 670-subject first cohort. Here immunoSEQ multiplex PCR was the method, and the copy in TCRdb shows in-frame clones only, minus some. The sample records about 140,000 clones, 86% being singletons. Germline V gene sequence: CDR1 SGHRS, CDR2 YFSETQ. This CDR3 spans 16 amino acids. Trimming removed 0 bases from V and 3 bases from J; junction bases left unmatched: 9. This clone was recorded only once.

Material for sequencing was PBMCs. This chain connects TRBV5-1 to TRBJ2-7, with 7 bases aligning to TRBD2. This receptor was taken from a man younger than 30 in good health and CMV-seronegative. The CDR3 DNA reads TGCGCCAGCAGCTTGGTTGGGAGGGACTTTAACTACGAGCAGTACTTC. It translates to CASSLVGRDFNYEQYF.